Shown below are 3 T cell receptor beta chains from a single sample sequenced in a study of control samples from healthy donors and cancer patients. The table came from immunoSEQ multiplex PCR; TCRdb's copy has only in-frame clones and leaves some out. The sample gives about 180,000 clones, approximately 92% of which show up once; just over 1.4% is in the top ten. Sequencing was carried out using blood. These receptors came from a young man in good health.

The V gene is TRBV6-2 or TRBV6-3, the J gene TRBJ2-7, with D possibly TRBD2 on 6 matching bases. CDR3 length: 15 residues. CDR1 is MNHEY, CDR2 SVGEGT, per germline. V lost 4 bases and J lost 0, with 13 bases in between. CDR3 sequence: CASSSERDSSYEQYF. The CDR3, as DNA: TGTGCCAGCAGTTCGGAACGGGACTCCTCCTACGAGCAGTACTTC.

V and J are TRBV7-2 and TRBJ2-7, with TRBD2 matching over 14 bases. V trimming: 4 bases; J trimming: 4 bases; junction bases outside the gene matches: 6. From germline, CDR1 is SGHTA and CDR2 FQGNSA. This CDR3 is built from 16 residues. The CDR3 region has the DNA TGTGCCAGCAGCTCCCGCCGACTAGCGGGGGGGTACGAGCAGTACTTC. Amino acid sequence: CASSSRRLAGGYEQYF.

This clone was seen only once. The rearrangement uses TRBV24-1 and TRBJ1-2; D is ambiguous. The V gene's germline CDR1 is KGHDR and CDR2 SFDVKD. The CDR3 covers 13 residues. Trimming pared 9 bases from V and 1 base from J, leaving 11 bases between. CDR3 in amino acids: CATSTQFNYGYTF. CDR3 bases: TGTGCCACCTCGACACAATTTAACTATGGCTACACCTTC.